The 30 T cell receptor beta chains presented below share a single source sample, sequenced in a study of T cell responses to AZD1222 COVID-19 vaccine (dated by TCRdb to about 2021). This sample's time point label indicates: baseline before first vaccination. Receptor libraries were prepared by the immunoSEQ multiplex PCR assay. TCRdb mirrors the immuneACCESS table, restricted to in-frame sequences. Some clones are absent from its copies; in checked studies, under half trace to an unresolved V gene, and the reason for the others is unknown. This sample is represented by approximately 110,000 clones; roughly 91% of them were singletons. Jointly, the top ten make up 7% to 10% of the sample. The specimen comprised peripheral blood, sampled on day 0 of AZD1222 vaccination. The receptors derive from an adult in good health.

A single count supports this clone. This sequence joins TRBV27 and TRBJ2-7; TRBD2 aligns across 13 bases. The germline CDR1 and CDR2 sequences are MNHEY and SMNVEV (reference sequence). V was clipped by 0 bases and J by 2 bases; unmatched bases: 7. The CDR3 is made up of 18 amino acids. Written as DNA, the CDR3 is TGTGCCAGCAGTTTATCGGGGAGACTAGCGGGGGGAACCTACGAGCAGTACTTC. It encodes CASSLSGRLAGGTYEQYF.

This chain uses TRBV19 with TRBJ1-5, with 7 bases that match TRBD1. Germline values: CDR1 LNHDA, CDR2 SQIVND (reference sequence). V dropped 5 bases and J dropped 7; count of bases not matched to a gene: 5. The CDR3 length is 13 residues. This CDR3 reads CASSRDRGQPQHF. CDR3 nucleotides: TGTGCCAGTAGTCGGGACAGAGGCCAGCCCCAGCATTTT. The variable domain in full, completed from reference TRBV19 and TRBJ1-5, reads DGGITQSPKYLFRKEGQNVTLSCEQNLNHDAMYWYRQDPGQGLRLIYYSQIVNDFQKGDIAEGYSVSREKKESFPLTVTSAQKNPTAFYLCASSRDRGQPQHFGDGTRLSIL.

Here the CDR3 DNA reads TGTGCCAGCTCACCAGGGAGGGATGAAAAACTGTTTTTT. It specifies CASSPGRDEKLFF. The chain couples TRBV18 to TRBJ1-4; no reliable D call. Germline V lookup: CDR1 KGHSH, CDR2 LQKENI. Trimming took 2 bases from V and 6 from J, leaving 7 bases between them. The CDR3 has 13 amino acids.

The chain combines TRBV4-2 with TRBJ2-1; D is possibly TRBD1 or TRBD2 (6 bases each). Germline CDR1 and CDR2: LGHNA and YNFKEQ. This CDR3 has 13 amino acids. Trimming took 0 bases from V and 11 from J, leaving 11 bases between them. The CDR3 sequence is CASSQDQGRKQFF. In DNA form, the CDR3 reads TGTGCCAGCAGCCAAGATCAGGGGAGGAAGCAGTTCTTC.

For the CDR3, the DNA is TGTGCCAGCCCGGGAGACTATCGTAGCTATGGCTACACCTTC. This encodes CASPGDYRSYGYTF. The rearrangement joins TRBV7-9 to TRBJ1-2; D ambiguous. Germline assignment: CDR1 SEHNR and CDR2 FQNEAQ (reference sequence). V gave up 8 bases and J gave up 4 bases, with 17 bases separating them. The CDR3 runs 14 residues.

The J gene is TRBJ1-4, the V gene TRBV18; TRBD1 is a possible D gene (5 bases). The CDR3 is made up of 15 amino acids. V was cut by 3 bases and J by 7 bases, with 15 bases left in between. Germline values: CDR1 KGHSH, CDR2 LQKENI. The CDR3 reads CASSPGEGSSEKLFF. Written as DNA, the CDR3 is TGTGCCAGCTCACCCGGGGAGGGGAGCTCTGAAAAACTGTTTTTT. The entire variable domain, with the rest obtained from reference TRBV18 and TRBJ1-4, is as follows: NAGVMQNPRHLVRRRGQEARLRCSPMKGHSHVYWYRQLPEEGLKFMVYLQKENIIDESGMPKERFSAEFPKEGPSILRIQQVVRGDSAAYFCASSPGEGSSEKLFFGSGTQLSVL.

In DNA, the CDR3 is TGTGCCAGCAGCCAATCCGCCGGGACTAGCGTCAGGCGGGTGCACAATGAGCAGTTCTTC. Its protein product is CASSQSAGTSVRRVHNEQFF. This sequence joins TRBV4-2 and TRBJ2-1; 10 nucleotides line up with TRBD2. The CDR3 totals 20 residues. Germline CDR1 LGHNA, CDR2 YNFKEQ. V lost 2 bases to trimming and J lost 5 bases; unmatched junction nucleotides: 18.

This chain joins TRBV2 and TRBJ2-7; 13 bases are shared with TRBD2. Germline V gene lookup returns CDR1 SNHLY and CDR2 FYNNEI. With V trimmed by 3 bases and J by 0 bases, 11 bases remained unmatched. There are 19 residues in the CDR3. For the CDR3, the DNA is TGTGCCAGCAGTGAGGGGGTAGGACTAGCGGGGGCTAGCTCCTACGAGCAGTACTTC. This sequence encodes CASSEGVGLAGASSYEQYF.

This chain joins TRBV15 and TRBJ2-7; 7 bases match TRBD1. J lost 1 base, V lost 3 bases, and 12 bases had no gene match. Germline loops: CDR1 LNHNV, CDR2 YYDKDF (reference sequence). The CDR3 extends over 17 amino acids. Here the CDR3 DNA reads TGTGCCACCAGCAGCAAGGGCTCGGGACAGAAATCCTACGAGCAGTACTTC. The encoded protein is CATSSKGSGQKSYEQYF.

This chain joins TRBV28 and TRBJ1-5; D unresolved. V lost 3 bases and J lost 6, with 12 bases in between. Germline CDR1 is MDHEN and CDR2 is SYDVKM. The CDR3 is made up of 14 amino acids. The DNA for the CDR3 is TGTGCCAGCAGTTTCATCGGGTCCCGTCAGCCCCAGCATTTT. This codes for CASSFIGSRQPQHF.

The CDR3 sequence is CASSRNGQGGSYEQYF. The CDR3 DNA is TGTGCCAGCAGCCGAAATGGACAGGGAGGTAGTTACGAGCAGTACTTC. The V and J genes are TRBV27 and TRBJ2-7; TRBD1 aligns across 8 bases. Unmatched junction bases numbered 14, after V lost 6 bases and J lost 4 bases. Germline V lookup: CDR1 MNHEY, CDR2 SMNVEV (reference sequence). This CDR3 is built from 16 residues.

The gene calls are TRBV2 and TRBJ2-6; 9 bases agree with TRBD2. The CDR3 is 18 amino acids. V lost 6 bases to trimming and J lost 1 base; unmatched junction nucleotides: 10. Germline-derived CDR1 and CDR2 are SNHLY and FYNNEI. The CDR3 DNA reads TGTGCCAGCAGACCCCCGGGACTAGCTCTGTCTGGGGCCAACGTCCTGACTTTC. As protein: CASRPPGLALSGANVLTF.

The table lists this clone with a few counts. The chain's CDR3 is CASSHETPSGSGYAGELFF. The CDR3 DNA reads TGTGCCAGCAGCCATGAGACTCCCAGCGGAAGCGGGTATGCCGGGGAGCTGTTTTTT. The chain joins TRBV4-2 to TRBJ2-2; maybe TRBD2 (6 bases). The ends were cut back, 3 bases at V and 6 bases at J, with 26 bases in the middle. CDR1 is LGHNA, CDR2 YNFKEQ, per germline. There are 19 residues in the CDR3.

V usage is TRBV27 and J usage is TRBJ1-2, with 8 bases aligning to TRBD1. With 2 bases clipped from V and 8 bases from J, the junction kept 1 base outside the gene matches. Per the germline V gene, CDR1 is MNHEY and CDR2 is SMNVEV (reference sequence). CDR3 size: 12 residues. The CDR3 region is CASSLAGGGYTF. DNA for the CDR3: TGTGCCAGCAGTTTAGCAGGGGGCGGCTACACCTTC.

This clone is a singleton in its sample. This chain connects TRBV28 to TRBJ1-2, with 8 bases matching TRBD1. The CDR3 consists of 14 residues. V gave up 6 bases and J gave up 2 bases; unmatched junction bases: 5. Germline V gives CDR1 MDHEN, CDR2 SYDVKM. CDR3 protein: CASRTDRGNYGYTF. The CDR3 nucleotides read TGTGCCAGCAGAACAGACAGGGGAAACTATGGCTACACCTTC.

The V call is TRBV19, the J call TRBJ1-5; D is possibly TRBD1 (5 bases). The CDR3 loop spans 16 amino acids. The germline gives CDR1 LNHDA, CDR2 SQIVND (reference sequence). Deletions cut 6 bases from V and 2 bases from J, with 17 bases between. CDR3 sequence (DNA): TGTGCCAGTAGCAGCAGGCGGGGGTCGGGCAATCAGCCCCAGCATTTT. Translating gives CASSSRRGSGNQPQHF.

This sequence joins TRBV18 and TRBJ1-5; weak D call: TRBD1 (6 bases). Germline assignment: CDR1 KGHSH and CDR2 LQKENI. V lost 3 bases, J lost 5 bases, and 8 bases lay in between. This CDR3 is 13 amino acids long. Written as DNA, the CDR3 is TGTGCCAGCTCACCCAGGACAGATCAGCCCCAGCATTTT. The encoded protein is CASSPRTDQPQHF.

The rearrangement joins TRBV6-5 to TRBJ1-1; the match to TRBD1 covers 7 bases. Losses at the gene ends were 7 bases for V and 8 bases for J; bases not matched to a gene: 7. CDR1 is MNHEY and CDR2 is SVGAGI in the germline V gene. CDR3 length: 12 residues. This CDR3 reads CASTSGGGEAFF. The CDR3 bases are TGTGCCAGCACCTCCGGAGGGGGCGAAGCTTTCTTT.

For the CDR3, the DNA is TGTGCCAGCTCACCCCTTGAGGGGGGTCTCACAGATACGCAGTATTTT. Amino acids: CASSPLEGGLTDTQYF. This chain connects TRBV18 to TRBJ2-3, with D perhaps TRBD1 or TRBD2 (6 bases each). Germline lookup yields CDR1 KGHSH and CDR2 LQKENI. V lost 3 bases, J lost 2 bases, and 15 bases lay in between. The CDR3 extends over 16 amino acids.

The DNA for the CDR3 is TGTGCCAGCAGCCAGGCAGCGGGAGGGCTTGAGCAGTACTTC. As protein: CASSQAAGGLEQYF. This chain uses TRBV6-5 with TRBJ2-7; 10 bases agree with TRBD2. Germline CDR1 is MNHEY and CDR2 is SVGAGI. With V trimmed by 6 bases and J by 7 bases, 9 bases remained unmatched. The CDR3 is 14 residues long.

The chain employs TRBV7-8 and TRBJ1-3; D call uncertain. The V end lost 1 base, the J end lost 6 bases, and 4 bases lay between the germline ends. This CDR3 comprises 12 residues. The germline V gene has CDR1 SGHVS and CDR2 FQNEAQ. This CDR3 reads CASSLEQNTIYF. In nucleotides, the CDR3 is TGTGCCAGCAGCTTAGAACAAAACACCATATATTTT.

This sequence joins TRBV10-3 and TRBJ2-3; 8 positions agree with TRBD2. CDR1 ENHRY and CDR2 SYGVKD come from the germline V gene. V lost 5 bases and J lost 5; bases outside the gene matches: 6. This CDR3 has 14 residues. CDR3 amino acids: CAISSTGGGDTQYF. CDR3 in DNA: TGTGCCATCAGTAGTACGGGAGGGGGAGATACGCAGTATTTT.

The V and J genes are TRBV10-3 and TRBJ1-6, with 11 bases identical to TRBD1. With V trimmed by 7 bases and J by 6 bases, 2 bases remained unmatched. The CDR3 consists of 14 residues. Germline V gene sequence: CDR1 ENHRY, CDR2 SYGVKD. The CDR3 DNA reads TGTGCCATCACCGGGACAGGGGGTAATTCACCCCTCCACTTT. It translates to CAITGTGGNSPLHF.

The chain couples TRBV11-2 to TRBJ2-7; 10 bases align to TRBD2. The CDR3 runs to 15 residues. The junction had 4 bases not matched to a gene; V was cut back by 1 base and J by 4 bases. The germline CDR1 and CDR2 sequences are SGHAT and FQNNGV. CDR3 in amino acids: CASSLGLAGVYEQYF. Written as DNA, the CDR3 is TGTGCCAGCAGCTTAGGTCTAGCGGGAGTGTACGAGCAGTACTTC.

The J gene is TRBJ2-1, the V gene TRBV5-1, with a tentative D call TRBD1 (6 bases). V gave up 0 bases and J gave up 7 bases, with 8 bases separating them. The CDR3 has 13 residues. The germline V gene has CDR1 SGHRS and CDR2 YFSETQ. The CDR3 region is CASSLAGVNEQFF. CDR3 nucleotides: TGCGCCAGCAGCTTGGCAGGGGTAAATGAGCAGTTCTTC.

The V gene is TRBV5-8, the J gene TRBJ2-3; no firm D call. Trimming stripped 0 bases from V and 3 bases from J, with 5 bases between. Germline lookup yields CDR1 SGHTS and CDR2 YDEGEE. CDR3 size: 13 residues. The CDR3 DNA follows: TGTGCCAGCAGCTTGGGTGGGACAGATACGCAGTATTTT. Amino acid sequence: CASSLGGTDTQYF.

The rearrangement links TRBV5-4 to TRBJ2-3, with 7 bases identical to TRBD2. Germline CDR1 SGHNT, CDR2 YYREEE (reference sequence). J gave up 5 bases and V 4 bases, and 13 bases lay outside the gene matches. This CDR3 is 16 amino acids long. The DNA for the CDR3 is TGTGCCAGCAGCCCTGGGACTACCTTAGCTGGAGATACGCAGTATTTT. Amino acid sequence: CASSPGTTLAGDTQYF.

The chain recombines TRBV2 with TRBJ2-3, with D unresolved. Trimming pared 4 bases from V and 2 bases from J, leaving 7 bases between. In germline, CDR1 is SNHLY, CDR2 FYNNEI. The CDR3 is made up of 13 amino acids. CDR3 residues: CASSVFTTDTQYF. The CDR3 DNA reads TGTGCCAGCAGTGTTTTTACCACAGATACGCAGTATTTT.

The V gene is TRBV28, the J gene TRBJ1-4, with 9 bases fitting TRBD1. With 4 bases clipped from V and 8 bases from J, the junction kept 11 bases outside the gene matches. The CDR3 has 16 residues. The V gene's germline CDR1 is MDHEN and CDR2 SYDVKM. Written as DNA, the CDR3 is TGTGCCAGCAGTTCCCATTCACAGGGGGCTGGCGAAAAACTGTTTTTT. This encodes CASSSHSQGAGEKLFF. Drawing the rest from reference TRBV28 and TRBJ1-4, the complete variable domain is DVKVTQSSRYLVKRTGEKVFLECVQDMDHENMFWYRQDPGLGLRLIYFSYDVKMKEKGDIPEGYSVSREKKERFSLILESASTNQTSMYLCASSSHSQGAGEKLFFGSGTQLSVL.

V and J are TRBV5-1 and TRBJ2-1; tentatively, D is TRBD1 or TRBD2 (5 bases each). Trimming cost V 4 bases and J 0 bases, with 11 bases left between them. In germline, CDR1 is SGHRS, CDR2 YFSETQ. The CDR3 covers 15 residues. CDR3 sequence (DNA): TGCGCCAGCAGCCCCAGGGACGGCTCCTACAATGAGCAGTTCTTC. Amino acid sequence: CASSPRDGSYNEQFF.